Each of the 6 T cell receptor beta chains below was sequenced from the same sample in a study of long-term antiretroviral therapy in people with HIV. An immunoSEQ assay, version v3.0, was performed at survey level. The table came from immunoSEQ multiplex PCR; TCRdb's copy has only in-frame clones and leaves some out. The sample has tens of thousands of clones, approximately 86% seen once. The source was unsorted PBMCs, collected just before starting antiretroviral therapy. The origin of the receptors is a woman aged 18-29 years with HIV.

Notes on this clone: Other DNA sequences from this sample encode an identical CDR3 as well. The V and J genes are TRBV6-1 and TRBJ2-7; TRBD2 aligns across 8 bases. CDR1 MNHNS and CDR2 SASEGT come from the germline V gene. V dropped 3 bases and J dropped 0; count of bases not matched to a gene: 1. The CDR3 runs to 14 residues. Here the CDR3 DNA reads TGTGCCAGCAGTGAGCTAGCGGGCTCCTACGAGCAGTACTTC. Encoded protein: CASSELAGSYEQYF.

This clone was recorded once. This chain links TRBV2 with TRBJ1-2, with D uncertain. CDR3 length: 14 amino acids. With 1 base removed from V and 6 bases from J, the gap between germline ends came to 12 bases. The V gene's germline CDR1 is SNHLY and CDR2 FYNNEI. The CDR3 here is CASSEDGRKDGYTF. CDR3 DNA sequence: TGTGCCAGCAGTGAAGACGGCAGGAAGGATGGCTACACCTTC.

The chain is built from TRBV4-3 and TRBJ2-3; D is unresolved. This CDR3 is 13 amino acids long. The germline V gene encodes CDR1 LGHNA and CDR2 YSLEER. The germline V and J ends were trimmed by 0 bases and 8 bases, with 9 bases remaining between them. CDR3 DNA: TGCGCCAGCAGCCAAGATTTGGCAGGTACGCAGTATTTT. It translates to CASSQDLAGTQYF.

V and J are TRBV11-3 and TRBJ2-4; D is perhaps TRBD1 (5 bases). This CDR3 spans 13 amino acids. Germline-derived CDR1 and CDR2 are SGHNT and YENEEA. The V end lost 4 bases, the J end lost 8 bases, and 12 bases lay between the germline ends. The CDR3 loop reads CASSSGYEDIQYF. The CDR3 nucleotides are TGTGCCAGCAGCTCAGGGTATGAGGACATTCAGTACTTC. Full variable domain (missing parts from reference TRBV11-3 and TRBJ2-4): EAGVVQSPRYKIIEKKQPVAFWCNPISGHNTLYWYLQNLGQGPELLIRYENEEAVDDSQLPKDRFSAERLKGVDSTLKIQPAELGDSAVYLCASSSGYEDIQYFGAGTRLSVL.

The V and J genes are TRBV5-1 and TRBJ2-1; D not resolved. The germline V gene encodes CDR1 SGHRS and CDR2 YFSETQ. This CDR3 has 12 residues. Trimming shortened V by 4 bases and J by 10 bases, and 12 bases separated the two germline ends. The CDR3 here is CASSMDPQEQFF. CDR3 DNA: TGCGCCAGCAGCATGGACCCTCAGGAGCAGTTCTTC.

This rearrangement joins TRBV27 to TRBJ1-5; D is perhaps TRBD1 (6 bases). The V end lost 2 bases, the J end lost 6 bases, and 11 bases lay between the germline ends. Germline V gene sequence: CDR1 MNHEY, CDR2 SMNVEV (reference sequence). This CDR3 region has 14 residues. CDR3 in amino acids: CASSLEGESQPQHF. The CDR3 nucleotides are TGTGCCAGCAGTTTAGAGGGGGAGAGTCAGCCCCAGCATTTT.